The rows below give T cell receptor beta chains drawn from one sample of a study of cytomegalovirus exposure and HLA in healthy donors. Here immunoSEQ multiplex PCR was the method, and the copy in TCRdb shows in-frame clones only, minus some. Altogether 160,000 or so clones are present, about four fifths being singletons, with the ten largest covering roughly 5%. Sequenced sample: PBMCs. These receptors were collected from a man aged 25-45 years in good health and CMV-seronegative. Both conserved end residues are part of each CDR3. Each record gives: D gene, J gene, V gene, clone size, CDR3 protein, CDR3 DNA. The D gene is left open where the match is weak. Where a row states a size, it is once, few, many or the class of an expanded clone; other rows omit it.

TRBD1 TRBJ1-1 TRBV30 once CAWSFRGGTGGPNTEAFF TGTGCCTGGAGTTTTCGTGGCGGGACAGGGGGTCCGAACACTGAAGCTTTCTTT
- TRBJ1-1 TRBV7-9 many CASSPRGTEAFF TGTGCCAGCAGCCCGCGTGGCACTGAAGCTTTCTTT
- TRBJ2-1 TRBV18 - CASSPQGKYNEQFF TGTGCCAGCTCACCCCAGGGGAAGTACAATGAGCAGTTCTTC
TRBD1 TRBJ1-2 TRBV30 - CAWSVRQGRRGYTF TGTGCCTGGAGTGTACGACAGGGCAGACGTGGCTACACCTTC
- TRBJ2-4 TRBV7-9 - CASSRDRLAKNIQYF TGTGCCAGCAGTCGTGACAGGCTAGCCAAAAACATTCAGTACTTC
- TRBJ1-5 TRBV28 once CASSLGGFYSNQPQHF TGTGCCAGCAGTTTGGGCGGGTTCTATAGCAATCAGCCCCAGCATTTT
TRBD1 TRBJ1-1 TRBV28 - CASSLQGGGTEAFF TGTGCCAGCAGTTTACAGGGGGGAGGTACTGAAGCTTTCTTT
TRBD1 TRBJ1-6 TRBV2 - CASRGTADSPLHF TGTGCCAGCAGGGGGACAGCTGATTCACCCCTCCACTTT
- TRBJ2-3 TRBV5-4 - CASSRGSSTDTQYF TGTGCCAGCAGCAGAGGGTCTAGCACAGATACGCAGTATTTT
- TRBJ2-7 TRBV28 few CASRAGLAYEQYF TGTGCCAGCAGGGCAGGATTAGCCTACGAGCAGTACTTC
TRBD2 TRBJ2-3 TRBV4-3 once CASSQVLAGGPLDTQYF TGCGCCAGCAGCCAAGTACTAGCGGGGGGGCCCTTAGATACGCAGTATTTT
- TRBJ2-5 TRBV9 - CASSVDSGYQYF TGTGCCAGCAGCGTAGACAGCGGGTACCAGTACTTC
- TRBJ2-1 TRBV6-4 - CASSDAQGTSYNEQFF TGTGCCAGCAGTGACGCCCAGGGGACCTCCTACAATGAGCAGTTCTTC